The present T cell receptor beta chain was sequenced within a study of control samples from healthy donors and cancer patients (dated by TCRdb to the early 2020s). The receptor library was made with the immunoSEQ multiplex PCR assay. Sourced from immuneACCESS, this table was stored by TCRdb with only in-frame sequences that have V and J called. A share of the clones is absent; for the studies checked, an unresolved V gene accounts for under half, and the remainder has no known explanation. This sample has around 110,000 clones in its table, and 85% to 90% of those were observed once. The ten largest clones take up approximately 1.1% of the sample. Spanning cysteine to phenylalanine, the CDR3 consists of 15 amino acids. Only the CDR3 region is kept as DNA, spanning 45 bases read in frame from base 1. CDR1 and CDR2, looked up from the germline V gene, are SGHRS and YFSETQ. V loses 0 bases of germline sequence and J loses 7 bases, and the interval between the two ends is 17 bases.

About this clone itself: The target of this receptor is not known. Base quality data are lacking; no much larger clone is found one base away.

The V and J segments used are TRBV5-1 and TRBJ2-7; the D segment might be TRBD1 or TRBD2, since each matches 5 bases. The material sequenced was PBMCs. The clonotype was recovered from a woman between 45 and 65 years old with colorectal cancer. The DNA is as follows: TGCGCCAGCAGCTTGGGGCTGAGGGGATCGAGGGAGCAGTACTTC. This translates into CASSLGLRGSREQYF.